This T cell receptor beta chain stems from a study of T cell responses to AZD1222 COVID-19 vaccine. Clones were read by immunoSEQ multiplex PCR, and TCRdb kept only the in-frame ones, dropping some. The table lists over 150,000 clones, approximately 92% of them singletons, with about 1.6% in the top ten. Germline V gene lookup returns CDR1 GTSNPN and CDR2 SVGIG (reference sequence). V dropped 1 base and J dropped 8 bases, with 11 bases sitting between them. CDR3 size: 13 residues. Study findings and constraints: Researchers report vaccine-associated CD4 TCRs spanning spike, with dominance at 160-218 and 743-854. Nearly half of spike-specific TCRs reportedly target unmutated variant regions.

As to this clone: The antigen remains undetermined.

The chain recombines TRBV30 with TRBJ1-4; D ambiguous. Here the sequenced sample was peripheral blood, taken on day 0 of AZD1222 vaccination. The source is an adult in good health. In DNA, the CDR3 is TGTGCCTGGAGTGGTAGGCTAATGGAAAAACTGTTTTTT. Amino acid sequence: CAWSGRLMEKLFF.